This is a list of T cell receptor beta chains from one sample in a study of T-cell reconstitution after alpha-beta-depleted transplantation in children. TCRdb re-derived calls from the PCR reads in MiXCR, one entry per CDR3 protein. The table has 700,000 to 950,000 distinct CDR3 sequences, 16% seen once. The sequencing used PBMCs, mostly from graft donor cells, collected 360 days after TCRalphabeta/CD19-depleted stem cell transplant. Receptor source: a male patient under 18 who had a stem cell transplant for acute lymphoblastic leukemia, so the T cells may come from the graft donor. CDR3s include the opening cysteine and the closing phenylalanine or tryptophan. The D gene is left open where the match is weak. Clone size appears in some rows only: once, few, many, or a class for an expanded clone.

d_call	v_call	j_call	cdr3_length	clone_size	cdr3_aa	cdr3_nt
TRBD2	TRBV15	TRBJ2-7	15	few	CATSRDRREAYEQYF	TGTGCCACCAGCAGAGATCGGCGGGAGGCCTACGAGCAGTACTTC
.	TRBV20-1	TRBJ2-7	12	few	CSARVRDHEQYF	TGCAGTGCTAGGGTCAGGGACCACGAGCAGTACTTC
.	TRBV6-2/TRBV6-3	TRBJ1-5	16	.	CASSYPIQGRNQPQHF	TGTGCCAGCAGTTACCCGATACAGGGTAGGAATCAGCCCCAGCATTTT
.	TRBV7-6	TRBJ1-2	12	few	CASSLNGAGYTF	TGTGCCAGCAGCCTAAATGGGGCTGGCTACACCTTC
.	TRBV3-1	TRBJ1-4	16	.	CASSPERWARDEKLFF	TGTGCCAGCAGCCCGGAACGTTGGGCTCGGGATGAAAAACTGTTTTTT
.	TRBV11-2	TRBJ2-3	15	many	CASSFHAGTQGTQYF	TGTGCCAGCAGCTTCCACGCCGGGACCCAGGGTACGCAGTATTTT
.	TRBV5-1	TRBJ1-1	19	few	CASSLAVQGEFRGNTEAFF	TGCGCCAGCAGCTTGGCCGTGCAGGGAGAGTTTAGGGGGAACACTGAAGCTTTCTTT
TRBD2	TRBV27	TRBJ2-2	17	once	CASTALSGRAPTGELFF	TGTGCCAGCACCGCCCTTAGCGGGAGGGCCCCCACCGGGGAGCTGTTTTTT
TRBD1	TRBV20-1	TRBJ2-7	15	few	CSASRRGTGSYEQYF	TGCAGTGCTAGCCGCCGGGGGACAGGGTCCTACGAGCAGTACTTC
TRBD1	TRBV4-2	TRBJ2-7	17	.	CASSQGVSGQGDYEQYF	TGTGCCAGCAGCCAAGGGGTATCGGGACAGGGGGATTACGAGCAGTACTTC
.	TRBV25-1	TRBJ2-1	16	many	CASSESAGTSYNEQFF	TGTGCCAGCAGTGAATCTGCGGGAACCTCCTACAATGAGCAGTTCTTC
.	TRBV27	TRBJ1-1	19	few	CASSLSGLWTPFMNTEAFF	TGTGCCAGCAGTTTATCGGGTCTCTGGACACCGTTTATGAACACTGAAGCTTTCTTT
.	TRBV4-1	TRBJ1-1	14	many	CASSQDWPGTEAFF	TGCGCCAGCAGCCAAGACTGGCCCGGCACTGAAGCTTTCTTT
.	TRBV2	TRBJ2-1	14	few	CASSEAGETALPFF	TGTGCCAGCAGTGAAGCCGGGGAAACCGCCCTCCCGTTCTTC